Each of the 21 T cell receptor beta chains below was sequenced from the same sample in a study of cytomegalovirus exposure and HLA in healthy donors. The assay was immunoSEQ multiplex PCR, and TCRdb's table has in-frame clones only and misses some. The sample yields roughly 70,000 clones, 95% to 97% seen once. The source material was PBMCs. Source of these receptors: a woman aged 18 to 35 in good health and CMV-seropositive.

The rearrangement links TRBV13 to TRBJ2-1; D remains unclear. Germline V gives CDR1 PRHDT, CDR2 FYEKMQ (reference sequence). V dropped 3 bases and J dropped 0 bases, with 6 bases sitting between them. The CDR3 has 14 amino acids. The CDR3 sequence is CASSLRISYNEQFF. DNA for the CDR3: TGTGCCAGCAGCTTGCGGATCTCCTACAATGAGCAGTTCTTC.

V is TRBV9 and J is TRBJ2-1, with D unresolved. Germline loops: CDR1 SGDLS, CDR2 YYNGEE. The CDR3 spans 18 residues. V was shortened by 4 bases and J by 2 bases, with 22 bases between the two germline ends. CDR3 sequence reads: CASSPRPSAVNPYNEQFF. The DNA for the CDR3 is TGTGCCAGCAGCCCCCGTCCGAGCGCGGTAAACCCCTACAATGAGCAGTTCTTC. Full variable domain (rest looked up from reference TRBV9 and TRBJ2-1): DSGVTQTPKHLITATGQRVTLRCSPRSGDLSVYWYQQSLDQGLQFLIQYYNGEERAKGNILERFSAQQFPDLHSELNLSSLELGDSALYFCASSPRPSAVNPYNEQFFGPGTRLTVL.

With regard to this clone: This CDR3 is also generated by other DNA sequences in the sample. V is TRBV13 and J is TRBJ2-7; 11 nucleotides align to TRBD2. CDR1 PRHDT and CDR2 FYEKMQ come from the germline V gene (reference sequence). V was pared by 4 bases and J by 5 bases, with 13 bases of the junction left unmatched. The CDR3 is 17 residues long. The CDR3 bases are TGTGCCAGCAGCTCGGGGCTAGCGGGAGGAGGGACCCACGAGCAGTACTTC. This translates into CASSSGLAGGGTHEQYF.

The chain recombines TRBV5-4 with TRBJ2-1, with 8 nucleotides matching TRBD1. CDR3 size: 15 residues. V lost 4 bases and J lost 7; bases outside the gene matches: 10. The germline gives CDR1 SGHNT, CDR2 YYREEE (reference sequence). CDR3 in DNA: TGTGCCAGCAGCAGTCTGGGGACAGGAGGGAATGAGCAGTTCTTC. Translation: CASSSLGTGGNEQFF.

The CDR3 DNA reads TGTGCCGGGGGACAGGAAGGGCACTATGGCTACACCTTC. Translating gives CAGGQEGHYGYTF. The rearrangement uses TRBV2 and TRBJ1-2; 8 nucleotides align to TRBD1. V dropped 11 bases and J dropped 3; count of bases not matched to a gene: 8. Looked up from germline, CDR1 is SNHLY and CDR2 is FYNNEI. This CDR3 has 13 residues.

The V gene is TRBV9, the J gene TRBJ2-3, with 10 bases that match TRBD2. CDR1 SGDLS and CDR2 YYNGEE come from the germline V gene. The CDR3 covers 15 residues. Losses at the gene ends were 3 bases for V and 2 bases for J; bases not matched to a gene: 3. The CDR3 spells CASSGSGRLTDTQYF. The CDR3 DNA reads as TGTGCCAGCAGCGGTAGCGGGAGGCTCACAGATACGCAGTATTTT.

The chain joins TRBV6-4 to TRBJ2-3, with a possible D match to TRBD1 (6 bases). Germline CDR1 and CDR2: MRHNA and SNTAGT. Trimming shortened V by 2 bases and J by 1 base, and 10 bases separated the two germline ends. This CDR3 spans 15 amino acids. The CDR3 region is CASSDTAGGTDTQYF. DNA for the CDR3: TGTGCCAGCAGTGACACGGCAGGGGGCACAGATACGCAGTATTTT.

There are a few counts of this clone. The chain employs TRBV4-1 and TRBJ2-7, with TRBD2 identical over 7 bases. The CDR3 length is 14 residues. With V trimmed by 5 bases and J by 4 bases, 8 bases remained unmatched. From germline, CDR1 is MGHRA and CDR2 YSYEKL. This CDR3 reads CASSTGERGYEQYF. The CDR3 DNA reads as TGCGCCAGCAGCACGGGAGAGCGGGGTTACGAGCAGTACTTC.

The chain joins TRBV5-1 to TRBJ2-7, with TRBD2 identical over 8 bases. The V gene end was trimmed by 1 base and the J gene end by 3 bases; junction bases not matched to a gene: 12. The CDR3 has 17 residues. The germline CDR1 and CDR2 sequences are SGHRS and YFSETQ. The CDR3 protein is CASSLYSGIPRGYEQYF. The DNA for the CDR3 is TGCGCCAGCAGCTTGTATAGCGGGATCCCCCGGGGCTACGAGCAGTACTTC.

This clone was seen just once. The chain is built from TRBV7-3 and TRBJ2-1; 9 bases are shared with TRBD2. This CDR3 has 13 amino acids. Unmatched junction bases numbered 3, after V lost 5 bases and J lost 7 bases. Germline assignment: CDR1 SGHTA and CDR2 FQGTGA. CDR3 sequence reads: CASSRLAENEQFF. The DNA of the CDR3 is TGTGCCAGCAGCCGACTAGCGGAAAATGAGCAGTTCTTC.

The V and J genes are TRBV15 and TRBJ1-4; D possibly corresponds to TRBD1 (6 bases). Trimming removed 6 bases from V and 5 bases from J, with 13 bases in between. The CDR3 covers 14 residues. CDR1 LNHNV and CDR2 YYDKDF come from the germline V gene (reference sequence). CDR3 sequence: CATSFSGENEKLFF. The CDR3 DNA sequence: TGTGCCACCAGTTTCTCAGGGGAAAATGAAAAACTGTTTTTT.

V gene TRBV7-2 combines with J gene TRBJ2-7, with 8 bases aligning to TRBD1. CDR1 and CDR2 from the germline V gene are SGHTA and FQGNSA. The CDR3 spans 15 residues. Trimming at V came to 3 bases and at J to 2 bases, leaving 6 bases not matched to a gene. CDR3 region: CASSFRQGFAYEQYF. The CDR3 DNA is TGTGCCAGCAGCTTTAGACAGGGGTTTGCCTACGAGCAGTACTTC.

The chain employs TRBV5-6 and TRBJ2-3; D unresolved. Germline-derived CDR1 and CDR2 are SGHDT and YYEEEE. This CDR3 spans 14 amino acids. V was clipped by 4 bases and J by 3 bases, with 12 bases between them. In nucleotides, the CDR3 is TGTGCCAGCAGCGTAACAAAGAGGACAGATACGCAGTATTTT. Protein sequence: CASSVTKRTDTQYF.

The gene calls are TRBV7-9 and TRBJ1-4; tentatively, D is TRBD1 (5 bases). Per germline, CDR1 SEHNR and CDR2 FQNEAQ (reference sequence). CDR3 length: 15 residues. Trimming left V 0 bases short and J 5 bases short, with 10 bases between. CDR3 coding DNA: TGTGCCAGCAGCTTAGCCGCAGGGTTGAATGAAAAACTGTTTTTT. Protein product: CASSLAAGLNEKLFF.

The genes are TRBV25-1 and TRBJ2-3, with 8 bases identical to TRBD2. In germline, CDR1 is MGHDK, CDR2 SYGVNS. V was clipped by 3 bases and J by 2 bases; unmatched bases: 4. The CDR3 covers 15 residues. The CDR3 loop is CASSDLAGLTDTQYF. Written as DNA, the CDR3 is TGTGCCAGCAGTGACTTAGCGGGGCTCACAGATACGCAGTATTTT.

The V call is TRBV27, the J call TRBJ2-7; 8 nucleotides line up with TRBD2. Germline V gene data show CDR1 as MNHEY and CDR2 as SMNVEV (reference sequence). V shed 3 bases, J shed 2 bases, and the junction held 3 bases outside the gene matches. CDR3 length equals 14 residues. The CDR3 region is CASSFDSGTYEQYF. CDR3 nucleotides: TGTGCCAGCAGTTTTGATAGCGGGACCTACGAGCAGTACTTC.

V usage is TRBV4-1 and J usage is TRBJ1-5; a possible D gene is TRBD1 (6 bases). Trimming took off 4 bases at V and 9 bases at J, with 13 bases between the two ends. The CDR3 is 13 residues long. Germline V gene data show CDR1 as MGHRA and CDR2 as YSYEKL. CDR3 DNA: TGCGCCAGCAGCCCTAGGGGAGGGGGGCCCCAGCATTTT. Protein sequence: CASSPRGGGPQHF.

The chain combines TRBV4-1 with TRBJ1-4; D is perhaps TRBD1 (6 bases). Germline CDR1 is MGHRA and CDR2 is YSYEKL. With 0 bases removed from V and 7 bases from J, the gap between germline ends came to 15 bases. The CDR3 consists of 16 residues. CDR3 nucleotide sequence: TGCGCCAGCAGCCAAGAAGGGAGGGGGTTGGGTGAAAAACTGTTTTTT. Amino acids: CASSQEGRGLGEKLFF.

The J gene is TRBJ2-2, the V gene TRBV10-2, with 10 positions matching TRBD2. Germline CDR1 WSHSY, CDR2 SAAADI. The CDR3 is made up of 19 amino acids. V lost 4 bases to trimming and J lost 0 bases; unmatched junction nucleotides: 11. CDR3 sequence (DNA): TGCGCCAGCAGTGTTCTTCCAGCGGGAGGGCCGGCGAACACCGGGGAGCTGTTTTTT. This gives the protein CASSVLPAGGPANTGELFF.

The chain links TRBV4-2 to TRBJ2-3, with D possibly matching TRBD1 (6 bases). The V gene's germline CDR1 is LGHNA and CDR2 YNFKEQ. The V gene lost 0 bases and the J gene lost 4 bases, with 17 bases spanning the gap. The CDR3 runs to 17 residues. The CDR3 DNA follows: TGTGCCAGCAGCCAAGATTCATCAGGGGTGGTAGCAGATACGCAGTATTTT. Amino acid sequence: CASSQDSSGVVADTQYF.

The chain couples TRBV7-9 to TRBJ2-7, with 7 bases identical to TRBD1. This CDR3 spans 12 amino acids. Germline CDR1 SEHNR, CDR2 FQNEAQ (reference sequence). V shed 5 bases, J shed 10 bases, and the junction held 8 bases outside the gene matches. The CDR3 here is CASSAGTVKQYF. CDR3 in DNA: TGTGCCAGCAGCGCCGGGACAGTAAAACAGTACTTC.